The subject of this entry is one T cell receptor (beta chain). This record comes from a study of blood T cell repertoires in COVID-19. Overall study context: T cells, B-cell-depleted T cells, or PBMCs provided the cDNA or gDNA that served as material.

Germline CDR1 reads SEHNR; CDR2 reads FQNEAQ (reference sequence). This CDR3 region has 13 residues. Germline trimming cut 5 bases from V and 5 bases from J; bases unmatched to any gene: 4. Produced via immunoSEQ multiplex PCR; TCRdb's table is partial and in-frame only. The sample shows 300,000 to 350,000 clones, 75% to 90% of them seen only once. The clonotype comes from a man younger than 45 who had recovered from COVID-19. The genes are TRBV7-9 and TRBJ2-5, with 8 bases fitting TRBD1. Input material: PBMCs or T cells enriched from blood (not recorded which). CDR3 residues: CASSPRTGETQYF. The CDR3 DNA sequence: TGTGCCAGCAGCCCCCGGACAGGGGAGACCCAGTACTTC.